This T cell receptor (beta chain) is drawn from a study of cytomegalovirus exposure and HLA in healthy donors. In the study overall: As released early, the data held around 80 million unique TCRs from HLA-typed donors.

The CDR3 contains 15 residues. Trimming shortened V by 4 bases and J by 0 bases, and 7 bases separated the two germline ends. The germline gives CDR1 MNHEY, CDR2 SMNVEV (reference sequence). 60 Vbeta and 13 Jbeta primers were used in PCR. Here immunoSEQ multiplex PCR was the method, and the copy in TCRdb shows in-frame clones only, minus some. The sample includes roughly 69,000 clones, roughly two thirds of them seen just once. Points from the study as a whole: Most TCR sequences were seen very rarely across donors, but some public TCRs occurred in many.

At the time of sampling, donors were nominally healthy, though unrecorded immune exposures were likely. Points on this clone: The antigen remains unidentified.

The specimen was PBMCs. This sequence was found in a man in his forties or fifties in good health and CMV-seronegative. This chain joins TRBV27 and TRBJ2-6, with D maybe TRBD1 (5 bases). The CDR3 coding sequence is TGTGCCAGCAGTTGGGGCCTCTCTGGGGCCAACGTCCTGACTTTC. This sequence encodes CASSWGLSGANVLTF. Combining the CDR3 with reference TRBV27 and TRBJ2-6 gives the whole variable domain EAQVTQNPRYLITVTGKKLTVTCSQNMNHEYMSWYRQDPGLGLRQIYYSMNVEVTDKGDVPEGYKVSRKEKRNFPLILESPSPNQTSLYFCASSWGLSGANVLTFGAGSRLTVL.